The subject of this entry is one T cell receptor beta chain. Here immunoSEQ multiplex PCR was the method, and the copy in TCRdb shows in-frame clones only, minus some. The sample contains 73,000 or so clones, roughly 87% of which appear only once. This sample was included in a study of control samples from healthy donors and cancer patients. This CDR3 is built from 17 residues. Unmatched junction bases numbered 5, after V lost 1 base and J lost 4 bases. CDR1 LGHDT and CDR2 YNNKEL come from the germline V gene (reference sequence). The receptor comes from a woman in her fifties or sixties in good health. The V and J genes are TRBV3-1 (or the pseudogene TRBV3-2) and TRBJ1-3; 12 bases fit TRBD1. The sequenced sample consisted of blood. The CDR3 loop reads CASSQGPGQGAGNTIYF. The CDR3 region has the DNA TGTGCCAGCAGCCAAGGCCCGGGACAGGGGGCAGGAAACACCATATATTTT.